Below are 19 T cell receptor beta chains sequenced from a single sample in a study of T cells in Graves' hyperthyroidism and ophthalmopathy. The source material, RNA transcripts, was used to amplify TCR beta CDR3 regions. Using the HTBI primer set, a first-round RT-PCR was run on the TCR CDR3. TCRdb ran MiXCR on the multiplex PCR reads and lists one entry per CDR3 protein. The sample records 300,000 or so distinct CDR3 sequences, 15% to 20% being singletons. Material for sequencing was blood. These receptor sequences come from a woman between 45 and 65 years old with Graves' hyperthyroidism.

This clonotype was detected many times. The chain is built from TRBV3-1 and TRBJ1-1; D gene ambiguous. There are 14 residues in the CDR3. Germline values: CDR1 LGHDT, CDR2 YNNKEL (reference sequence). Trimming cost V 0 bases and J 1 base, with 6 bases left between them. For the CDR3, the DNA is TGTGCCAGCAGCCAAGATACAAGGAACACTGAAGCTTTCTTT. Amino acid sequence: CASSQDTRNTEAFF.

The chain has TRBV5-6 and TRBJ2-2; TRBD1 matches at 12 bases. The V gene's germline CDR1 is SGHDT and CDR2 YYEEEE. The CDR3 extends over 16 amino acids. The V and J ends lost 4 bases and 7 bases, in that order; junction bases with no gene match: 8. The CDR3 sequence: CASSRTGTGGFGELFF. In DNA form, the CDR3 reads TGTGCCAGCAGCCGGACCGGGACAGGGGGCTTCGGGGAGCTGTTTTTT.

The sample holds a few counts of this clonotype. V usage is TRBV7-3 and J usage is TRBJ2-3; perhaps TRBD1 as D (5 bases). The V end was cut by 6 bases, the J end by 4 bases, with 11 bases between. The CDR3 sequence is 13 residues long. Germline CDR1 reads SGHTA; CDR2 reads FQGTGA. The CDR3 nucleotides read TGTGCCAGCAGAGGGGCGGAAGCAGATACGCAGTATTTT. Translation: CASRGAEADTQYF.

This clonotype was found many times. This rearrangement joins TRBV2 to TRBJ2-1, with 10 nucleotides matching TRBD2. The V segment lost 6 bases and the J segment 1 base; nucleotides outside the gene matches: 3. The CDR3 spans 15 residues. Per germline, CDR1 SNHLY and CDR2 FYNNEI. The chain's CDR3 is CASSRAGGSYNEQFF. Written as DNA, the CDR3 is TGTGCCAGCAGCAGAGCGGGAGGGTCCTACAATGAGCAGTTCTTC. Supplemented by reference TRBV2 and TRBJ2-1, the full variable domain reads EPEVTQTPSHQVTQMGQEVILRCVPISNHLYFYWYRQILGQKVEFLVSFYNNEISEKSEIFDDQFSVERPDGSNFTLKIRSTKLEDSAMYFCASSRAGGSYNEQFFGPGTRLTVL.

This clonotype was observed at least ten times. This chain uses TRBV20-1 with TRBJ2-3; D remains unclear. This CDR3 region has 11 residues. From germline, CDR1 is DFQATT and CDR2 SNEGSKA (reference sequence). V was shortened by 6 bases and J by 6 bases, with 10 bases between the two germline ends. CDR3 in amino acids: CSAPLTDTQYF. The CDR3 nucleotides are TGCAGTGCCCCCCTTACGGATACGCAGTATTTT.

This clonotype showed up just a few times. One end of the junction is discordant with germline, which a read error may explain. This chain connects TRBV6-4 to TRBJ1-2; D unclear. This CDR3 region has 16 residues. Germline-derived CDR1 and CDR2 are MRHNA and SNTAGT. As DNA, the CDR3 is TGTGCCAGCAGTTACTCTCCGGGCCTAGCTAACTATGGCTACACCTTC. Protein sequence: CASSYSPGLANYGYTF.

The genes are TRBV7-9 and TRBJ2-2, with 11 bases that match TRBD1. The CDR3 totals 16 residues. CDR1 is SEHNR and CDR2 is FQNEAQ in the germline V gene (reference sequence). V trimming: 2 bases; J trimming: 7 bases; junction bases outside the gene matches: 6. CDR3 amino acids: CASSLSPGQGVGELFF. The CDR3 DNA follows: TGTGCCAGCAGCTTATCACCGGGACAGGGGGTCGGGGAGCTGTTTTTT.

This clonotype was counted at least ten times. J is TRBJ2-1 and V is TRBV3-1; D possibly uses TRBD1 or TRBD2 (5 bases each). Germline CDR1 is LGHDT and CDR2 is YNNKEL (reference sequence). V was cut by 0 bases and J by 2 bases, with 11 bases left in between. The length of the CDR3 is 16 residues. The CDR3 region is CASSQDRQGPYNEQFF. The CDR3 region has the DNA TGTGCCAGCAGCCAAGATCGGCAGGGACCCTACAATGAGCAGTTCTTC.

This clonotype was seen a few times. This chain joins TRBV10-3 and TRBJ1-1; possible D gene TRBD1, 5 bases. The V end was cut by 11 bases, the J end by 4 bases, with 14 bases between. The CDR3 is made up of 12 amino acids. Germline CDR1 is ENHRY and CDR2 is SYGVKD. The CDR3 loop is CASLGESTEAFF. The CDR3 DNA reads TGTGCCTCCCTAGGGGAGAGCACTGAAGCTTTCTTT.

In the case of this clonotype: Sequence at one end of the junction differs from germline and may be a read error. The chain recombines TRBV12-3 or TRBV12-4 with TRBJ2-6; no firm D call. This CDR3 has 17 amino acids. The CDR3 loop reads CASSLGPELSGANVLTF. The CDR3 nucleotides are TGTGCCAGCAGCTTAGGCCCAGAGCTCTCTGGGGCCAACGTCCTGACTTTC.

The chain links TRBV10-1 to TRBJ1-2, with D hard to call. In germline, CDR1 is WNHNN, CDR2 SYGVQD (reference sequence). The CDR3 covers 13 residues. Trimming left V 2 bases short and J 6 bases short, with 10 bases between. CDR3 region: CASSEGIGDGYTF. DNA of the CDR3: TGCGCCAGCAGTGAGGGAATCGGCGATGGCTACACCTTC.

This clonotype came up many times. The chain has TRBV30 and TRBJ1-1; D not certain. This CDR3 is 14 amino acids long. CDR1 GTSNPN and CDR2 SVGIG come from the germline V gene (reference sequence). V lost 4 bases, J lost 1 base, and 13 bases lay in between. The CDR3 loop reads CAWKTSGPNTEAFF. CDR3 nucleotides: TGTGCCTGGAAGACGTCCGGGCCGAACACTGAAGCTTTCTTT.

This clonotype was counted a few times. The chain couples TRBV6-1 to TRBJ2-7; D is unclear. The CDR3 has 12 residues. Trimming removed 2 bases from V and 3 bases from J, with 5 bases in between. The V gene's germline CDR1 is MNHNS and CDR2 SASEGT. This CDR3 is CASSESLYEQYV. The CDR3 region has the DNA TGTGCCAGCAGTGAATCCCTCTACGAGCAGTACGTC.

A note on this clonotype: A much larger clonotype is one base distant, so this may be a read error. The chain employs TRBV6-5 and TRBJ2-3; 9 bases are a match to TRBD1. Germline-derived CDR1 and CDR2 are MNHEY and SVGAGI. This CDR3 is built from 14 residues. CDR3 sequence: CASRSTGGTGTQYF. In DNA, the CDR3 is TGTGCCAGCAGGTCAACAGGGGGCACAGGTACGCAGTATTTT.

This clonotype was recorded many times. The chain joins TRBV6-2 or TRBV6-3 to TRBJ2-1; tentatively, D is TRBD2 (6 bases). The CDR3 is made up of 13 amino acids. CDR1 and CDR2 (germline): MNHEY, SVGEGT. V lost 6 bases and J 2 bases, leaving 8 bases between the germline ends. CDR3: CASSGGTYNEQFF. The CDR3 nucleotides read TGTGCCAGCAGCGGGGGAACCTACAATGAGCAGTTCTTC.

Many counts were recorded for this clonotype. This chain connects TRBV11-2 to TRBJ2-3; TRBD2 might be the D (6 bases). Trimming took off 4 bases at V and 6 bases at J, with 17 bases between the two ends. This CDR3 comprises 15 residues. Germline CDR1 is SGHAT and CDR2 is FQNNGV. CDR3 sequence (DNA): TGTGCCAGCAGCTCTAAGGCGGGGCGCGGGGATACGCAGTATTTT. It specifies CASSSKAGRGDTQYF.

This clonotype has a handful of counts. CDR3 residues: CSAPDRKVRETQYF. The CDR3 DNA is TGCAGTGCTCCCGATAGAAAGGTCCGGGAGACCCAGTACTTC. The chain couples TRBV20-1 to TRBJ2-5; unclear D gene. V lost 5 bases to trimming and J lost 5 bases, with 18 bases between them. The CDR3 spans 14 residues. From germline, CDR1 is DFQATT and CDR2 SNEGSKA (reference sequence).

This clonotype was observed a handful of times. This chain uses TRBV10-3 with TRBJ1-1; 8 bases are shared with TRBD1. The CDR3 covers 13 residues. Germline values: CDR1 ENHRY, CDR2 SYGVKD. The V and J ends lost 9 bases and 4 bases, in that order; junction bases with no gene match: 7. The CDR3 DNA sequence: TGTGCCATAGCAGGGGGCGGACGCACTGAAGCTTTCTTT. It codes for CAIAGGGRTEAFF.

This clonotype came up once. Just one base apart from a much larger clone, this may be a read error. The chain joins TRBV13 to TRBJ2-1; weak D call: TRBD1 (6 bases). CDR1 PRHDT and CDR2 FYEKMQ come from the germline V gene (reference sequence). CDR3 length: 16 residues. The DNA for the CDR3 is TGTGCCAGCAGCTGGCCGGGACACCACCTGTATAATGGGCAGTTCTTC. Its translation: CASSWPGHHLYNGQFF.